One and the same sample provided the 27 T cell receptor beta chains below, sequenced in a study of blood T cell repertoires in COVID-19. The assay was immunoSEQ multiplex PCR, and TCRdb's table has in-frame clones only and misses some. Of around 210,000 clones listed, about 84% were seen once; the top ten hold about 7.8%. The sequencing input was peripheral blood. These receptors were taken from a woman aged 80 or over with COVID-19, enrolled during active disease.

The J gene is TRBJ1-5, the V gene TRBV5-6; TRBD1 agrees at 7 bases. The CDR3 has 15 amino acids. J lost 7 bases, V lost 0 bases, and 7 bases had no gene match. CDR1 and CDR2 from the germline V gene are SGHDT and YYEEEE. CDR3 amino acids: CASSLGQGVGQPQHF. In DNA, the CDR3 is TGTGCCAGCAGCTTGGGTCAGGGGGTTGGGCAGCCCCAGCATTTT. Full variable domain (missing parts from reference TRBV5-6 and TRBJ1-5): DAGVTQSPTHLIKTRGQQVTLRCSPKSGHDTVSWYQQALGQGPQFIFQYYEEEERQRGNFPDRFSGHQFPNYSSELNVNALLLGDSALYLCASSLGQGVGQPQHFGDGTRLSIL.

The chain is built from TRBV10-1 and TRBJ2-2; D possibly corresponds to TRBD2 (6 bases). The CDR3 runs to 15 residues. Germline V gives CDR1 WNHNN, CDR2 SYGVQD (reference sequence). The V end lost 6 bases, the J end lost 3 bases, and 14 bases lay between the germline ends. The CDR3 sequence is CASSWEEIHTGELFF. The DNA for the CDR3 is TGCGCCAGCAGCTGGGAGGAGATCCACACCGGGGAGCTGTTTTTT.

This clone has just a few counts. The J gene is TRBJ1-1, the V gene TRBV27; the D is unclear. Germline loops: CDR1 MNHEY, CDR2 SMNVEV (reference sequence). V was shortened by 6 bases and J by 6 bases, with 14 bases between the two germline ends. This CDR3 is built from 13 residues. The CDR3 reads CASRAVGDAEAFF. The CDR3 coding sequence is TGTGCCAGCAGAGCCGTGGGCGACGCTGAAGCTTTCTTT.

This chain joins TRBV2 and TRBJ2-1; 10 bases map to TRBD1. The CDR3 contains 14 residues. V lost 5 bases to trimming and J lost 13 bases; unmatched junction nucleotides: 11. CDR1 is SNHLY, CDR2 FYNNEI, per germline. The CDR3 nucleotides are TGTGCCAGCAGTCTCGACAGGGGGCGAGGATCACAGTTCTTC. This encodes CASSLDRGRGSQFF. The full variable domain, in which reference TRBV2 and TRBJ2-1 provide the parts outside the CDR3, is EPEVTQTPSHQVTQMGQEVILRCVPISNHLYFYWYRQILGQKVEFLVSFYNNEISEKSEIFDDQFSVERPDGSNFTLKIRSTKLEDSAMYFCASSLDRGRGSQFFGPGTRLTVL.

The J gene is TRBJ2-7, the V gene TRBV29-1; tentative D call: TRBD2 (7 bases). In germline, CDR1 is SQVTM, CDR2 ANQGSEA. The CDR3 is 13 amino acids. V lost 5 bases and J lost 5, with 16 bases in between. The CDR3 spells CSVRRGGFDEQYF. The CDR3 DNA reads as TGCAGCGTTCGGAGGGGGGGATTCGACGAGCAGTACTTC.

This sequence joins TRBV5-1 and TRBJ2-1; 8 bases agree with TRBD2. After removal of 0 bases from V and 3 bases from J, the junction contained 2 bases not matched to a gene. The germline gives CDR1 SGHRS, CDR2 YFSETQ. This CDR3 comprises 15 residues. The CDR3 loop is CASSLAGGDYNEQFF. CDR3 DNA: TGCGCCAGCAGCTTGGCCGGGGGGGACTACAATGAGCAGTTCTTC.

J is TRBJ2-3 and V is TRBV5-6; D may be TRBD2 (6 bases). CDR1 and CDR2 from the germline V gene are SGHDT and YYEEEE. This CDR3 contains 14 residues. Trimming removed 1 base at V and 6 bases at J, with 12 bases between. CDR3 coding DNA: TGTGCCAGCAGCTTGCGGCGGGGTAGGGATACGCAGTATTTT. This translates into CASSLRRGRDTQYF.

The chain recombines TRBV19 with TRBJ1-4; D is possibly TRBD1 (6 bases). Germline V CDR1 and CDR2: LNHDA, SQIVND (reference sequence). CDR3 length: 15 residues. V was clipped by 6 bases and J by 0 bases, with 11 bases between them. CDR3 DNA sequence: TGTGCCAGTAGGGGGGCATGGGCAACTAATGAAAAACTGTTTTTT. Protein: CASRGAWATNEKLFF.

The chain couples TRBV7-3 to TRBJ1-6; tentative D call: TRBD1 (6 bases). The germline V gene has CDR1 SGHTA and CDR2 FQGTGA. There are 14 residues in the CDR3. V lost 5 bases and J 10 bases, leaving 15 bases between the germline ends. The CDR3 bases are TGTGCCAGCAGCCCGGGGGGACACCTCTCACCCCTCCACTTT. This codes for CASSPGGHLSPLHF.

This clone was counted between two and nine times. The rearrangement uses TRBV7-3 and TRBJ1-1; no reliable D call. The CDR3 length is 13 residues. CDR1 is SGHTA and CDR2 is FQGTGA in the germline V gene. Trimming took 5 bases from V and 7 from J, leaving 14 bases between them. In DNA, the CDR3 is TGTGCCAGCAGCCCCTCTTGGGGAGGTGAAGCTTTCTTT. Protein: CASSPSWGGEAFF.

The chain recombines TRBV6-1 with TRBJ1-1, with a weak D call TRBD1 (6 bases). The V end was cut by 1 base, the J end by 10 bases, with 16 bases between. Germline CDR1 MNHNS, CDR2 SASEGT. The CDR3 loop spans 14 amino acids. The CDR3 region has the DNA TGTGCCAGCAGTGAAGTCGAGGGGGGGCCCGTAGCTTTCTTT. This codes for CASSEVEGGPVAFF.

Here the CDR3 reads CASSLYGANVLTF. DNA of the CDR3: TGTGCCAGCAGTTTGTATGGGGCCAACGTCCTGACTTTC. J is TRBJ2-6 and V is TRBV27; D gene unclear. V was pared by 3 bases and J by 3 bases, with 3 bases between. CDR1 is MNHEY and CDR2 is SMNVEV in the germline V gene (reference sequence). The CDR3 loop spans 13 amino acids.

This clone has just one count. V is TRBV5-1 and J is TRBJ2-7, with 8 bases matching TRBD2. V lost 0 bases and J lost 4; bases outside the gene matches: 9. CDR1 is SGHRS, CDR2 YFSETQ, per germline. The length of the CDR3 is 16 residues. CDR3 residues: CASSLAPERELYEQYF. In nucleotides, the CDR3 is TGCGCCAGCAGCTTGGCCCCGGAGCGGGAGCTATACGAGCAGTACTTC. The full variable domain, its missing parts supplied by reference TRBV5-1 and TRBJ2-7, is KAGVTQTPRYLIKTRGQQVTLSCSPISGHRSVSWYQQTPGQGLQFLFEYFSETQRNKGNFPGRFSGRQFSNSRSEMNVSTLELGDSALYLCASSLAPERELYEQYFGPGTRLTVT.

The J gene is TRBJ1-2, the V gene TRBV6-5; TRBD1 agrees at 9 bases. J lost 8 bases, V lost 7 bases, and 8 bases had no gene match. Germline lookup yields CDR1 MNHEY and CDR2 SVGAGI. CDR3 size: 13 residues. Here the CDR3 reads CASTPTGGGGYTF. Here the CDR3 DNA reads TGTGCCAGCACCCCGACAGGGGGAGGGGGCTACACCTTC.

The chain recombines TRBV5-1 with TRBJ2-2, with a possible D match to TRBD1 (6 bases). This CDR3 region has 13 residues. The V gene lost 4 bases and the J gene lost 7 bases, with 11 bases spanning the gap. The germline gives CDR1 SGHRS, CDR2 YFSETQ. DNA of the CDR3: TGCGCCAGCAGCATACAGGGTGGCGGGGAGCTGTTTTTT. It codes for CASSIQGGGELFF. The full variable domain, its missing parts supplied by reference TRBV5-1 and TRBJ2-2, is KAGVTQTPRYLIKTRGQQVTLSCSPISGHRSVSWYQQTPGQGLQFLFEYFSETQRNKGNFPGRFSGRQFSNSRSEMNVSTLELGDSALYLCASSIQGGGELFFGEGSRLTVL.

This clone was seen only once. This chain uses TRBV7-6 with TRBJ1-2; D is ambiguous. Trimming left V 5 bases short and J 4 bases short, with 14 bases between. This CDR3 spans 14 amino acids. Germline-derived CDR1 and CDR2 are SGHVS and FNYEAQ. The DNA of the CDR3 is TGTGCCAGCAGCCACTTGGGAGTCCCCTATGGCTACACCTTC. As protein: CASSHLGVPYGYTF.

Comment on this clone: Other DNA variants within this sample encode the same CDR3. The chain uses TRBV20-1 and TRBJ1-2; D remains unclear. Germline CDR1 DFQATT, CDR2 SNEGSKA (reference sequence). This CDR3 region has 10 residues. The germline V and J ends were trimmed by 3 bases and 5 bases, with 4 bases remaining between them. CDR3 region: CSARSYGYTF. CDR3 sequence (DNA): TGCAGTGCTAGGAGTTATGGCTACACCTTC.

This clone occurred a few times. In DNA, the CDR3 is TGTGCCAGCAGCCGGACAGGGGCCCCCGGCTCCTACAATGAGCAGTTCTTC. Its translation: CASSRTGAPGSYNEQFF. The V gene is TRBV5-8, the J gene TRBJ2-1, with 9 positions matching TRBD1. Germline V CDR1 and CDR2: SGHTS, YDEGEE. V was pared by 4 bases and J by 0 bases, with 8 bases of the junction left unmatched. The CDR3 runs to 17 residues.

The chain combines TRBV20-1 with TRBJ2-2; possibly TRBD1 for D (5 bases). Germline-derived CDR1 and CDR2 are DFQATT and SNEGSKA (reference sequence). CDR3 length equals 15 residues. Trimming shortened V by 3 bases and J by 7 bases, and 18 bases separated the two germline ends. Here the CDR3 DNA reads TGCAGTGCTAGTCCCCCCCCGCTAGGGGTCGGGGAGCTGTTTTTT. Its translation: CSASPPPLGVGELFF.

The chain uses TRBV19 and TRBJ2-1, with 7 nucleotides matching TRBD2. Unmatched junction bases numbered 10, after V lost 5 bases and J lost 6 bases. This CDR3 region has 15 residues. Germline V gives CDR1 LNHDA, CDR2 SQIVND (reference sequence). Here the CDR3 DNA reads TGTGCCAGTAGTCTGCACTACCCGGGGGGCAATGAGCAGTTCTTC. Translation: CASSLHYPGGNEQFF.

The chain couples TRBV28 to TRBJ2-7; no definite D call. The CDR3 is 12 residues long. Trimming took off 5 bases at V and 4 bases at J, with 9 bases between the two ends. Germline CDR1 is MDHEN and CDR2 is SYDVKM. The CDR3 sequence is CASSTHGYEQYF. The CDR3 region has the DNA TGTGCCAGCAGTACACACGGGTACGAGCAGTACTTC.

The DNA of the CDR3 is TGTGCCAGCAGCCCACTGTGGGATACGCAGTATTTT. Encoded protein: CASSPLWDTQYF. V usage is TRBV11-2 and J usage is TRBJ2-3; D unresolved. The CDR3 is made up of 12 amino acids. Germline CDR1 is SGHAT and CDR2 is FQNNGV. V lost 5 bases and J lost 6, with 9 bases in between.

The chain joins TRBV9 to TRBJ2-1; tentative D call: TRBD1 (6 bases). Trimming cost V 0 bases and J 9 bases, with 13 bases left between them. CDR1 and CDR2 (germline): SGDLS, YYNGEE. The CDR3 runs to 14 residues. DNA for the CDR3: TGTGCCAGCAGCGTAGTAACAGGGAGAGGTGAGCAGTTCTTC. The encoded protein is CASSVVTGRGEQFF.

The table lists this clone with a few counts. This chain uses TRBV12-3 or TRBV12-4 with TRBJ1-4; the D gene is possibly TRBD1 (6 bases). V was cut by 8 bases and J by 5 bases, with 12 bases left in between. CDR3 length: 13 amino acids. The CDR3 spells CASQQGWNEKLFF. CDR3 DNA sequence: TGTGCCAGCCAGCAGGGGTGGAATGAAAAACTGTTTTTT.

The chain employs TRBV6-2 or TRBV6-3 and TRBJ1-2; perhaps TRBD1 as D (5 bases). The germline V gene encodes CDR1 MNHEY and CDR2 SVGEGT. V lost 5 bases, J lost 6 bases, and 10 bases lay in between. The CDR3 runs to 12 residues. The CDR3 DNA reads as TGTGCCAGCAGTACCAGGGTAGATGGCTACACCTTC. Amino acid sequence: CASSTRVDGYTF.

The chain is built from TRBV27 and TRBJ2-3, with TRBD2 identical over 8 bases. V was pared by 8 bases and J by 3 bases, with 1 base of the junction left unmatched. The CDR3 has 12 residues. In germline, CDR1 is MNHEY, CDR2 SMNVEV (reference sequence). The CDR3 loop is CASRGGTDTQYF. The CDR3 DNA reads as TGTGCCAGCCGCGGGGGGACAGATACGCAGTATTTT.

V and J are TRBV6-5 and TRBJ1-1; the D gene is possibly TRBD1 (5 bases). Germline V gene lookup returns CDR1 MNHEY and CDR2 SVGAGI. This CDR3 has 12 amino acids. V dropped 6 bases and J dropped 9 bases, with 14 bases sitting between them. CDR3 DNA: TGTGCCAGCAGGGCGGGGGGAGAGAAAGCTTTCTTT. As protein: CASRAGGEKAFF.